This T cell receptor beta chain is drawn from a study of CD8 T cells in ankylosing spondylitis. Looked up from germline, CDR1 is DFQATT and CDR2 is SNEGSKA (reference sequence). Trimming removed 3 bases from V and 2 bases from J; junction bases left unmatched: 9. The CDR3 is made up of 15 amino acids. General study points: Characteristic of ankylosing spondylitis blood, it appeared, was a TCR beta motif comprising about 8 highly homologous variants.

In TCRdb, the 5' RACE reads were re-called with MiXCR into one record per CDR3 protein. Of 150,000 to 200,000 distinct CDR3 sequences in the sample, about 9.9% were seen once. This clonotype has ten or more counts. The antigen remains unidentified. The receptor was derived from a male donor with ankylosing spondylitis or in good health (not recorded which). Sequenced sample: blood, either unsorted or a sorted T cell fraction (not recorded which). The genes are TRBV20-1 and TRBJ2-5; TRBD1 agrees at 7 bases. CDR3 region: CSASPVTGQQETQYF. The CDR3 bases are TGCAGTGCTAGCCCCGTGACAGGGCAGCAAGAGACCCAGTACTTC.